This T cell receptor beta chain came from a study of blood T cell repertoires in COVID-19 (dated by TCRdb to about 2020). Some background on the complete study: Samples covering the acute and convalescent phases of COVID-19 were provided by collaborators in the United States, Italy and Spain. The prospective study material was composed of cDNA or gDNA derived from T cells, B-cell-depleted T cells, or PBMCs. The dataset comprised deeply sampled blood TCRbeta repertoires from subjects exposed to, actively infected with, or recovered from COVID-19. The repertoires were released in a freely available public database meant as a resource for research on the immune response to SARS-CoV-2. The samples were drawn from the first 160 participants of the ongoing ImmuneRACE study and from more than 1,000 subjects provided by 6 global collaborators. A de-identified subject ID, COVID-19 status, age in years and sex were almost always included in the sample metadata. Where HLA class I and class II types were available, the types were taken from metadata supplied by the sample provider, not from assay-based typing. The full study reports these points: Clinical and demographic metadata were provided uncurated, with the amount varying by source and participant.

About this clone: Its antigen is currently not known. No base quality values were provided; no much bigger clone lies one nucleotide off.

Each collaborating institution followed its own protocols to collect whole blood in K2EDTA tubes. For TCRbeta analysis, collaborators shipped samples as frozen whole blood, isolated PBMCs, or DNA extracted from either of those sample types. The immunoSEQ Assay, a bias-controlled multiplex PCR, was used to amplify TCRbeta CDR3 regions from genomic DNA. The authors' pipeline ran thus. Within the assay, amplification of reference gene primers was used to estimate how many nucleated cells each sample contained. Sequence reads were collapsed and filtered to measure the absolute abundance of every unique TCRbeta CDR3 rearrangement. For each sample, productive Simpson clonality was calculated by taking the square root of Simpson's diversity index across productive rearrangements. What TCRdb holds here is the immuneACCESS table cut down to in-frame rearrangements. Part of the clones is not present; checked against another copy, under half of the missing clones reflect an unresolved V gene, and the others are unexplained. The V and J calls and clone size were taken over from that table, and D and trimming were inferred from the DNA. The table for this sample lists 90,000 or so clones; around 87% of them were counted only once. The top ten clones comprise 0.85% to 1.3% of the sample.

Counted from cysteine to phenylalanine, this CDR3 has 13 amino acids. The only DNA kept is the CDR3, 39 bases in frame from the first base. From the germline V gene, CDR1 is SGHAT and CDR2 is FQNNGV. Trimming costs V 5 bases and J 8 bases, and their ends lie 15 bases apart. Sequencing was done on a sample of peripheral blood. This TCR derives from a human donor in a cohort sampled during active COVID-19. The rearrangement joined TRBV11-2 to TRBJ1-2, with the D gene not confidently named. The CDR3: CASSRGYLEGYTF. The nucleotide sequence is given as TGTGCCAGCAGCCGGGGTTATCTAGAAGGCTACACCTTC.